What follows are 24 T cell receptor beta chains derived from one specimen sequenced in a study of tissue T cells after allogeneic stem cell transplantation. The data were produced by immunoSEQ multiplex PCR, yet TCRdb's version contains in-frame clones alone and is incomplete. The sample carries 1,500 to 2,000 clones, 45% to 50% recorded once. Noted time point: mouse harvest day 14 after allogeneic transplant. The graft held 10^6 splenic CD5+ T cells and 10^7 T-cell-depleted bone marrow cells. Sequences were obtained from gut tissue. The receptors here all came from a female BALB/c mouse given C57BL/6 T cells with graft-versus-host disease after an allogeneic hematopoietic cell transplant.

The table lists this clone with a few counts. Gene names and germline refer to mouse. The read halts 1 residue ahead of the CDR3 end, with the missing end drawn from the germline J gene. The rearrangement links TRBV20 to TRBJ2-7; D unresolved. This CDR3 is built from 11 residues. Germline CDR1 and CDR2: GFQATS and STVNSAI. The V end lost 0 bases, the J end lost 4 bases, and 4 bases lay between the germline ends. The CDR3: CGAREAYEQYF. The CDR3 bases that were read are TGTGGTGCTAGGGAAGCTTATGAACAGTAC.

Worth noting for this clone: Genes and germline come from the mouse. Coverage ceases 1 residue before the CDR3 finishes, and the germline J gene fills in the end. The chain uses TRBV5 and TRBJ2-5; TRBD2 agrees at 7 bases. V lost 4 bases and J lost 4; bases outside the gene matches: 5. This CDR3 has 14 amino acids. Germline V gene sequence: CDR1 LGHNA, CDR2 YNLKQL (reference sequence). Here the CDR3 reads CASSPHWGKDTQYF. CDR3 bases read: TGTGCCAGCAGCCCCCACTGGGGAAAAGACACCCAGTAC.

With regard to this clone: One junction end does not reproduce the germline sequence, and a read error may be involved. Gene and germline names: mouse. The missing CDR3 end, 1 residue past where the read stops, is filled in from the germline J gene. The chain employs TRBV4 and TRBJ2-7; no clear D. Germline CDR1 is LGHDT and CDR2 is YNNKQL (reference sequence). The CDR3 length is 11 residues. CDR3 DNA (partial): TGTCCCAGCAGCTTTTCCTCTGAACAGTAC. Protein: CPSSFSSEQY. The CDR3 in full is CPSSFSSEQYF.

Concerning this clone: The genes are named according to mouse. The read ends 1 residue shy of where the CDR3 ends; the end is completed using the germline J gene. The chain combines TRBV15 with TRBJ2-7; tentatively, D is TRBD1 (6 bases). CDR3 length: 12 amino acids. Germline V CDR1 and CDR2: SGHND, FRSKSL. Trimming left V 6 bases short and J 0 bases short, with 6 bases between. The sequenced part of the CDR3 DNA is TGTGCCAGCAGGGACAGCTCCTATGAACAGTAC. Translating gives CASRDSSYEQY. The CDR3 reads in full as CASRDSSYEQYF.

Note on this clone: Gene names follow the mouse nomenclature. Coverage ceases 1 residue before the CDR3 finishes, and the germline J gene fills in the end. The chain joins TRBV4 to TRBJ2-7; TRBD2 matches 12 bases. There are 14 residues in the CDR3. Germline values: CDR1 LGHDT, CDR2 YNNKQL (reference sequence). With 4 bases clipped from V and 7 bases from J, the junction kept 5 bases outside the gene matches. The CDR3 bases that were read are TGTGCCAGCAGCTTTGACTGGGGGGGCATGGAACAGTAC. Amino acid sequence: CASSFDWGGMEQY. The CDR3, in full, reads CASSFDWGGMEQYF.

This clone is categorized as medium-sized. These gene names are mouse names. The sequenced CDR3 bases are TGTGCCAGCAGTCCGACAGGGGGGAACACAGAAGTCTTC. This sequence encodes CASSPTGGNTEVF. The CDR3 reads in full as CASSPTGGNTEVFF. The gene calls are TRBV15 and TRBJ1-1; 9 bases fit TRBD1. The read halts 1 residue ahead of the CDR3 end, with the missing end drawn from the germline J gene. In germline, CDR1 is SGHND, CDR2 FRSKSL. Trimming cost V 5 bases and J 1 base; bases outside gene matches: 2. This CDR3 contains 14 residues.

Concerning this clone: Genes and germline come from the mouse. Sequencing ends 1 residue short of the CDR3 end; the germline J gene provides the rest. The rearrangement links TRBV13-3 to TRBJ2-3; D gene uncertain. With 1 base removed from V and 0 bases from J, the gap between germline ends came to 3 bases. Germline loops: CDR1 NNHDY, CDR2 SYVADS. The CDR3 length is 13 residues. This CDR3 is CASSDRSAETLYF. Partial CDR3 DNA: TGTGCCAGCAGTGATAGGAGTGCAGAAACGCTGTAT.

This clone was counted only a few times. Gene labels here are mouse ones. The CDR3 protein is CSSSQSGVSNERLFF. The covered CDR3 bases are TGCTCCAGCAGTCAATCAGGGGTTTCCAACGAAAGATTATTT. V is TRBV23 and J is TRBJ1-4; the table gives TRBD1 as D, unverified against the DNA. The CDR3 end is not reached by the read, which stops 1 residue before it; the germline J gene fills it in. Germline V gene sequence: CDR1 KGHTA, CDR2 FQNQQP. The CDR3 is 15 amino acids.

Notes on this clone: Here the gene names and germline are mouse. The read ends 1 residue early relative to the CDR3; the germline J gene fills the gap. The chain uses TRBV3 and TRBJ2-2, with TRBD1 identical over 8 bases. The CDR3 is 15 amino acids. The J segment lost 4 bases and the V segment lost 5 bases, leaving 6 bases of the junction unmatched. Germline CDR1 and CDR2: SNHLY and FYNGKV (reference sequence). CDR3 amino acids: CASSPLQGATGQLYF. Partial CDR3 DNA: TGTGCCAGCAGCCCCCTGCAGGGGGCCACCGGGCAGCTCTAC.

Comment on this clone: Gene names follow the mouse nomenclature. Coverage ceases 1 residue before the CDR3 finishes, and the germline J gene fills in the end. The chain is built from TRBV16 and TRBJ1-4; a possible D gene is TRBD1 (5 bases). CDR1 SGHSA and CDR2 FRNQAP come from the germline V gene. There are 15 residues in the CDR3. Trimming pared 3 bases from V and 0 bases from J, leaving 8 bases between. The CDR3 sequence: CASSFRGLSNERLFF. CDR3 bases read: TGTGCAAGCAGCTTCCGGGGCCTTTCCAACGAAAGATTATTT. Together with reference TRBV16 and TRBJ1-4, the CDR3 gives the full variable domain: NAGVIQTPRHKVTGKGQEATLWCEPISGHSAVFWYRQTIVQGLEFLTYFRNQAPIDDSGMPKERFSAQMPNQSHSTLKIQSTQPQDSAVYLCASSFRGLSNERLFFGHGTKLSVL.

Comment on this clone: Gene names follow the mouse nomenclature. The read terminates 1 residue before the CDR3 end, so the remaining end is supplied by the germline J gene. The J gene is TRBJ2-7, the V gene TRBV26; TRBD1 matches at 12 bases. Germline V gene sequence: CDR1 KGHPV, CDR2 FQNQEV (reference sequence). The CDR3 extends over 13 amino acids. V shed 4 bases and J 7 bases; nucleotides not matched to a gene: 2. The DNA read from the CDR3 is TGTGCCAGCAGTCGGGACAGGGGGCGGGAACAGTAC. This translates into CASSRDRGREQY. The entire CDR3 sequence reads CASSRDRGREQYF.

Relative to its sample, this clone is large. Genes and germline come from the mouse. The read ends 1 residue shy of where the CDR3 ends; the end is completed using the germline J gene. This chain uses TRBV2 with TRBJ2-1; the match to TRBD2 covers 10 bases. V lost 4 bases to trimming and J lost 6 bases; unmatched junction nucleotides: 3. The germline CDR1 and CDR2 sequences are LGHNA and YSYQKL. CDR3 length: 14 amino acids. The sequenced CDR3 bases are TGTGCCAGCAGCCCGGGACTGGGGCTTGCTGAGCAGTTC. Protein sequence: CASSPGLGLAEQF. The entire CDR3 protein is CASSPGLGLAEQFF.

In the case of this clone: The germline and genes are mouse ones. The read finishes 1 residue shy of the CDR3 end, and the germline J gene is used to complete it. The J gene is TRBJ1-3, the V gene TRBV5; D might be TRBD1 (5 bases). Trimming took off 4 bases at V and 0 bases at J, with 13 bases between the two ends. CDR1 and CDR2 (germline): LGHNA, YNLKQL (reference sequence). The CDR3 runs 16 residues. This chain's CDR3 is CASSPQGPSSGNTLYF. The sequenced part of the CDR3 DNA is TGTGCCAGCAGCCCTCAGGGCCCCTCTTCTGGAAATACGCTCTAT.

In its sample, this clone was seen once. One end of the junction fails to match germline, which may point to a read error. The listed genes are named as in mouse. The read ends 1 residue shy of where the CDR3 ends; the end is completed using the germline J gene. The chain employs TRBV15 and TRBJ2-2; D uncertain. CDR3 length: 14 residues. Germline assignment: CDR1 SGHND and CDR2 FRSKSL. The chain's CDR3 is CASSLLANAGQLYF. The part of the CDR3 DNA that was read is TGTGCCAGCAGTTTATTAGCAAACGCCGGGCAGCTCTAC.

This clone is labeled as large. All gene names here are mouse names. The read ends 1 residue shy of where the CDR3 ends; the end is completed using the germline J gene. J is TRBJ2-7 and V is TRBV13-1, with TRBD2 matching 7 bases. The CDR3 runs 14 residues. Trimming removed 0 bases from V and 3 bases from J; junction bases left unmatched: 3. Germline CDR1 reads NSHNY; CDR2 reads SYGAGN. Incomplete CDR3 DNA: TGTGCCAGCAGTGATGACTGGGGCGGCTATGAACAGTAC. Encoded protein: CASSDDWGGYEQY. In full, the CDR3 is CASSDDWGGYEQYF.

On this clone: The germline and genes are mouse ones. The missing CDR3 end, 1 residue past where the read stops, is filled in from the germline J gene. The rearrangement joins TRBV26 to TRBJ2-2; D possibly uses TRBD1 or TRBD2 (6 bases each). Germline CDR1 and CDR2: KGHPV and FQNQEV (reference sequence). The V and J ends lost 2 bases and 3 bases respectively, with 10 bases between them. This CDR3 spans 15 amino acids. Partial CDR3 DNA: TGTGCCAGCAGTCTGAGGAGGGGGGACACCGGGCAGCTCTAC. Protein sequence: CASSLRRGDTGQLY. The entire CDR3 reads CASSLRRGDTGQLYF.

Turning to this clone: Genes and germline come from the mouse. The CDR3 is cut off 1 residue early in the read; its end comes from the germline J gene. This chain connects TRBV12-2 to TRBJ2-4, with D possibly matching TRBD1 (7 bases). CDR3 length equals 13 residues. The V gene lost 0 bases and the J gene lost 6 bases, with 9 bases spanning the gap. Germline CDR1 SGHLS, CDR2 HYDKME. The CDR3 spells CASSLRGRNTLYF. Incomplete CDR3 DNA: TGTGCCAGCTCTCTCAGGGGGCGGAACACCTTGTAC.

The sample holds a few counts of this clone. Any gene name here is a mouse gene name. Sequencing ends 1 residue short of the CDR3 end; the germline J gene provides the rest. The gene calls are TRBV26 and TRBJ1-5, with D possibly TRBD1 on 5 matching bases. In germline, CDR1 is KGHPV, CDR2 FQNQEV (reference sequence). The CDR3 extends over 13 amino acids. Trimming removed 4 bases from V and 5 bases from J, with 9 bases in between. This CDR3 is CASSRGQDQAPLF. Incomplete CDR3 DNA: TGTGCCAGCAGTCGCGGACAAGACCAGGCTCCGCTT.

On this clone itself: Gene names follow the mouse nomenclature. Read data end 1 residue before the CDR3 end; the end is taken from the germline J gene. V gene TRBV4 combines with J gene TRBJ2-7, with 7 bases lining up with TRBD1. The germline gives CDR1 LGHDT, CDR2 YNNKQL (reference sequence). The CDR3 is 14 amino acids. V dropped 3 bases and J dropped 0; count of bases not matched to a gene: 2. The CDR3 loop reads CASSYRDSSYEQYF. The DNA read from the CDR3 is TGTGCCAGCAGCTACCGGGACAGCTCCTATGAACAGTAC.

Notes on this clone: Genes and germline are mouse. The sequenced fragment ends 1 residue before the CDR3 boundary, so the rest is inferred from the germline J gene. The chain uses TRBV3 and TRBJ2-2, with unresolved D. From germline, CDR1 is SNHLY and CDR2 FYNGKV (reference sequence). The CDR3 runs to 14 residues. The V end was cut by 1 base, the J end by 1 base, with 4 bases between. The CDR3 spells CASSLGRNTGQLYF. The sequenced part of the CDR3 DNA is TGTGCCAGCAGCTTAGGCAGAAACACCGGGCAGCTCTAC.

Notes on this clone: Each gene name is a mouse one. From the germline J gene comes the end of the CDR3, since the read stops 1 residue before it. The rearrangement links TRBV1 to TRBJ2-3; 8 bases align to TRBD2. Trimming cost V 1 base and J 1 base; bases outside gene matches: 4. The CDR3 is made up of 16 amino acids. CDR1 is NSQYPW, CDR2 LRSPGD, per germline (reference sequence). This chain's CDR3 is CTCSAAGGRGAETLYF. The part of the CDR3 DNA that was read is TGCACCTGCAGTGCAGCTGGGGGGCGCGGTGCAGAAACGCTGTAT.

By its share, this clone is medium-sized (0.01 to 0.1%). The genes are named according to mouse. The read halts 1 residue ahead of the CDR3 end, with the missing end drawn from the germline J gene. The chain uses TRBV31 and TRBJ2-5, with TRBD2 matching over 10 bases. The CDR3 runs 15 residues. V trimming: 4 bases; J trimming: 2 bases; junction bases outside the gene matches: 6. Per germline, CDR1 GKSSPN and CDR2 SITVG. The CDR3 here is CAWTDWGEAQDTQYF. Incomplete CDR3 DNA: TGTGCCTGGACCGACTGGGGGGAGGCCCAAGACACCCAGTAC.

Points on this clone: Gene labels here are mouse ones. Sequencing ends 1 residue short of the CDR3 end; the germline J gene provides the rest. The J gene is TRBJ2-1, the V gene TRBV2; perhaps TRBD2 as D (7 bases). The ends were cut back, 0 bases at V and 4 bases at J, with 16 bases in the middle. The CDR3 consists of 17 residues. Germline V gives CDR1 LGHNA, CDR2 YSYQKL. The CDR3 reads CASSQDREGGAYAEQFF. The sequenced CDR3 bases are TGTGCCAGCAGCCAAGATAGGGAGGGGGGCGCTTATGCTGAGCAGTTC.

This clone has a single count. Gene and germline names: mouse. From the germline J gene comes the end of the CDR3, since the read stops 1 residue before it. The chain couples TRBV15 to TRBJ2-5; perhaps D is TRBD1 or TRBD2 (6 bases each). V lost 1 base to trimming and J lost 1 base, with 6 bases between them. The CDR3 runs to 14 residues. Germline V gene data show CDR1 as SGHND and CDR2 as FRSKSL. Here the CDR3 reads CASSLGGHQDTQYF. CDR3 DNA (partial): TGTGCCAGCAGTTTAGGGGGGCACCAAGACACCCAGTAC. Variable domain in full (rest from reference TRBV15 and TRBJ2-5): DAGVTQTPRHEVAEKGQTIILKCEPVSGHNDLFWYRQTKIQGLELLSYFRSKSLMEDGGAFKDRFKAEMLNSSFSTLKIQPTEPKDSAVYLCASSLGGHQDTQYFGPGTRLLVL.